This T cell receptor (beta chain) was sequenced in a study of response to subunit inactivated influenza vaccine (dated by TCRdb to 2017 to 2018). Broadly, across the study: The study used deep quantitative T cell receptor repertoire profiling to track responses to a trivalent subunit inactivated influenza vaccine. The study at large found these results: The authors proposed that each seasonal influenza vaccination may bring in only a limited number of new T cells.

Libraries were prepared through RT-PCR. These reads were obtained on an Illumina HiSeq 2500. Using fastp at Q25 and MiXCR, TCRdb reprocessed the public reads and kept productive beta chains. Under each unique CDR3 protein, matching rows form one entry showing the most common genes and DNA. The sample contains 710,000 or so distinct CDR3 sequences, 15% to 18% of them found a single time. Of the sample, approximately 10% falls within the top ten clones. The germline V gene (reference sequence) specifies SEHNR as CDR1 and FQNEAQ as CDR2. Relative to germline, V is missing 4 bases and J is missing 8 bases, with 13 bases of the junction outside any gene match. The CDR3 goes from the cysteine to the phenylalanine over 16 residues. Only the CDR3 DNA is retained, 48 bases long and in frame from the first base. For this clonotype: Its antigen has not been determined. The input lacks base qualities; no much larger clone sits a single base away.

Sequenced here: PBMCs from blood, sampled approximately 13 days after vaccination. The V and J genes are TRBV7-9 and TRBJ2-2; the central 7 bases match TRBD1. The receptor was derived from a man aged 50-59 years who received an inactivated influenza vaccine. Donor details come from another sample of the same person, matched by shared clones. The CDR3 reads as follows: CASSSRGTATPGELFF. The nucleotides are TGTGCCAGCAGCTCCCGAGGGACAGCTACTCCTGGGGAGCTGTTTTTT.